The 30 T cell receptor beta chains below all came from one sample that was sequenced in a study of CD8 T cells in Susac syndrome. A quantity of about 0.5 to 1 ug RNA underwent reverse transcription using random hexamers. TCRdb re-derived calls from the immunoSEQ multiplex PCR reads in MiXCR, one entry per CDR3 protein. The sample includes 150,000 to 200,000 distinct CDR3 sequences, 94% of them seen just once. Sequenced sample: CD4+ T cells from PBMCs. All receptors come from a human donor with multiple sclerosis.

V usage is TRBV6-5 and J usage is TRBJ1-2; D might be TRBD1 (5 bases). V was cut by 0 bases and J by 3 bases, with 14 bases left in between. The germline V gene has CDR1 MNHEY and CDR2 SVGAGI. The CDR3 consists of 16 residues. CDR3 nucleotide sequence: TGTGCCAGCAGTTACTCGCAGCCTCCGGGGGACTATGGCTACACCTTC. It codes for CASSYSQPPGDYGYTF.

The J gene is TRBJ1-1, the V gene TRBV27; 7 nucleotides align to TRBD1. V shed 8 bases, J shed 0 bases, and the junction held 3 bases outside the gene matches. From germline, CDR1 is MNHEY and CDR2 SMNVEV (reference sequence). The CDR3 totals 13 residues. CDR3 DNA: TGTGCCAGCGGGGGACAGATGAACACTGAAGCTTTCTTT. Amino acids: CASGGQMNTEAFF.

This sequence joins TRBV19 and TRBJ1-5; D gene uncertain. Trimming cost V 5 bases and J 2 bases, with 10 bases left between them. The CDR3 has 14 residues. The V gene's germline CDR1 is LNHDA and CDR2 SQIVND (reference sequence). DNA for the CDR3: TGTGCCAGTAGTTATGCCGTTGGCAATCAGCCCCAGCATTTT. Protein: CASSYAVGNQPQHF.

The V call is TRBV24-1, the J call TRBJ2-1, with 7 nucleotides matching TRBD2. CDR3 length equals 15 residues. V trimming: 4 bases; J trimming: 5 bases; junction bases outside the gene matches: 7. Germline V lookup: CDR1 KGHDR, CDR2 SFDVKD. CDR3 bases: TGTGCCACCAGTGACCCTGGACTAGGAAACAATGAGCAGTTCTTC. Its protein is CATSDPGLGNNEQFF.

The chain employs TRBV29-1 and TRBJ2-7, with D perhaps assigned TRBD1 or TRBD2 (6 bases each). This CDR3 comprises 13 residues. The germline gives CDR1 SQVTM, CDR2 ANQGSEA. Trimming cost V 1 base and J 9 bases, with 16 bases left between them. CDR3 protein: CSVEAVGGLGQYF. As DNA, the CDR3 is TGCAGCGTTGAAGCAGTAGGGGGGCTGGGGCAGTACTTC.

V gene TRBV4-1 combines with J gene TRBJ2-1, with TRBD2 identical over 7 bases. CDR1 and CDR2 from the germline V gene are MGHRA and YSYEKL. V shed 4 bases and J 5 bases; nucleotides not matched to a gene: 11. The CDR3 runs to 16 residues. CDR3 in amino acids: CASSLKTTAGNNEQFF. For the CDR3, the DNA is TGCGCCAGCAGCCTAAAGACTACAGCGGGAAACAATGAGCAGTTCTTC.

The chain carries TRBV5-1 and TRBJ2-7; D is perhaps TRBD1 (5 bases). V was shortened by 2 bases and J by 1 base, with 7 bases between the two germline ends. The germline gives CDR1 SGHRS, CDR2 YFSETQ. The CDR3 covers 13 residues. The DNA of the CDR3 is TGCGCCAGCAGCTTAAGACAGTCCTACGAGCAGTACTTC. Amino acids: CASSLRQSYEQYF.

This rearrangement joins TRBV20-1 to TRBJ2-7; 7 positions match TRBD1. Germline-derived CDR1 and CDR2 are DFQATT and SNEGSKA (reference sequence). The CDR3 covers 13 residues. The junction had 6 bases not matched to a gene; V was cut back by 4 bases and J by 3 bases. CDR3: CSATGQAHYEQYF. The CDR3 DNA reads TGCAGTGCTACTGGACAGGCGCACTACGAGCAGTACTTC.

The chain uses TRBV30 and TRBJ2-1, with TRBD1 matching 10 bases. With 3 bases clipped from V and 8 bases from J, the junction kept 7 bases outside the gene matches. The germline V gene encodes CDR1 GTSNPN and CDR2 SVGIG (reference sequence). This CDR3 has 14 residues. CDR3 bases: TGTGCCTGGAGCCGCCGGGACAGGGGTGATGAGCAGTTCTTC. This translates into CAWSRRDRGDEQFF.

The chain joins TRBV6-1 to TRBJ2-7; TRBD2 matches 9 bases. Trimming at V came to 6 bases and at J to 1 base, leaving 13 bases not matched to a gene. The germline CDR1 and CDR2 sequences are MNHNS and SASEGT. This CDR3 has 17 residues. CDR3 sequence: CASSQFWGSGSSYEQYF. The CDR3 DNA is TGTGCCAGCAGCCAGTTCTGGGGTAGCGGGAGTTCCTACGAGCAGTACTTC.

The rearrangement joins TRBV12-3 or TRBV12-4 to TRBJ2-7; the D call may be TRBD1 or TRBD2 (5 bases each). The CDR3 is 13 amino acids. Trimming took 6 bases from V and 3 from J, leaving 12 bases between them. The CDR3 coding sequence is TGTGCCAGCAGATGGGACGGTTACTACGAGCAGTACTTC. Its protein is CASRWDGYYEQYF.

For the CDR3, the DNA is TGTGCCAGCAGCCCGGAGGACGGAAAGCAGTACTTC. Its translation: CASSPEDGKQYF. V and J are TRBV5-4 and TRBJ2-7; D may be TRBD2 (5 bases). In germline, CDR1 is SGHNT, CDR2 YYREEE (reference sequence). The CDR3 has 12 amino acids. Between the trimmed V and J ends, which lost 4 bases and 8 bases, there was a span of 13 bases. The whole variable domain, remainder taken from reference TRBV5-4 and TRBJ2-7, is ETGVTQSPTHLIKTRGQQVTLRCSSQSGHNTVSWYQQALGQGPQFIFQYYREEENGRGNFPPRFSGLQFPNYSSELNVNALELDDSALYLCASSPEDGKQYFGPGTRLTVT.

The chain combines TRBV20-1 with TRBJ1-1, with 10 nucleotides matching TRBD1. Germline V gene sequence: CDR1 DFQATT, CDR2 SNEGSKA (reference sequence). This CDR3 spans 15 amino acids. The ends lost 6 bases at V and 3 bases at J; junction bases unmatched: 10. CDR3 DNA sequence: TGCAGTGCGCTCAGACAGGGGGCTTGGTACACTGAAGCTTTCTTT. This sequence encodes CSALRQGAWYTEAFF.

The chain links TRBV5-4 to TRBJ2-1; no reliable D call. V was trimmed by 3 bases and J by 10 bases, leaving 17 bases between them. CDR3 length equals 14 residues. Germline V CDR1 and CDR2: SGHNT, YYREEE (reference sequence). The CDR3 DNA follows: TGTGCCAGCAGCTCCGGGCGCAGACCTGGAGAGCAGTTCTTC. Residues: CASSSGRRPGEQFF.

The chain joins TRBV27 to TRBJ2-2, with a weak D call TRBD1 (5 bases). Per germline, CDR1 MNHEY and CDR2 SMNVEV (reference sequence). The CDR3 totals 15 residues. Trimming pared 0 bases from V and 4 bases from J, leaving 9 bases between. The CDR3 coding sequence is TGTGCCAGCAGTTTATCTTGGACACTCACCGGGGAGCTGTTTTTT. Translating it yields CASSLSWTLTGELFF.

The V gene is TRBV11-3, the J gene TRBJ2-7; D is ambiguous. CDR1 is SGHNT and CDR2 is YENEEA in the germline V gene. Trimming removed 4 bases from V and 1 base from J, with 8 bases in between. The CDR3 extends over 13 amino acids. As DNA, the CDR3 is TGTGCCAGCAGCTACTACGGTTCCTACGAGCAGTACTTC. Protein product: CASSYYGSYEQYF.

The V call is TRBV27, the J call TRBJ2-5; D perhaps matches TRBD2 (6 bases). Trimming pared 8 bases from V and 8 bases from J, leaving 12 bases between. CDR1 is MNHEY and CDR2 is SMNVEV in the germline V gene (reference sequence). This CDR3 contains 11 residues. This CDR3 is CASGDWLTQYF. DNA for the CDR3: TGTGCCAGCGGGGACTGGTTAACCCAGTACTTC.

The chain couples TRBV7-6 to TRBJ2-7; tentative D call: TRBD2 (5 bases). Looked up from germline, CDR1 is SGHVS and CDR2 is FNYEAQ. V dropped 2 bases and J dropped 2 bases, with 10 bases sitting between them. This CDR3 has 14 residues. This chain's CDR3 is CASSLLRDTYEQYF. The CDR3 DNA reads as TGTGCCAGCAGCTTATTACGGGATACCTACGAGCAGTACTTC.

This clonotype was recorded a few times. V usage is TRBV2 and J usage is TRBJ2-5; no reliable D call. This CDR3 is built from 11 residues. Germline V CDR1 and CDR2: SNHLY, FYNNEI. V was clipped by 6 bases and J by 5 bases, with 7 bases between them. CDR3 nucleotides: TGTGCCAGCAGGGGTTTGGAGACCCAGTACTTC. Protein: CASRGLETQYF.

The V and J genes are TRBV5-1 and TRBJ2-1; 7 bases are a match to TRBD1. Losses at the gene ends were 5 bases for V and 8 bases for J; bases not matched to a gene: 13. CDR1 and CDR2 from the germline V gene are SGHRS and YFSETQ. CDR3 length equals 15 residues. The CDR3 nucleotides are TGCGCCAGCAGGTTAGGGGACAGCCTTTGGGATGAGCAGTTCTTC. As protein: CASRLGDSLWDEQFF.

J is TRBJ2-2 and V is TRBV7-2; 9 positions match TRBD2. V shed 1 base and J 3 bases; nucleotides not matched to a gene: 6. This CDR3 has 17 residues. Looked up from germline, CDR1 is SGHTA and CDR2 is FQGNSA. The CDR3 DNA reads as TGTGCCAGCAGCTTAGAGGCGGGAGGGATCCACACCGGGGAGCTGTTTTTT. Translation: CASSLEAGGIHTGELFF.

The chain has TRBV6-4 and TRBJ1-2; D is unresolved. The CDR3 runs to 14 residues. Germline-derived CDR1 and CDR2 are MRHNA and SNTAGT. The germline V and J ends were trimmed by 6 bases and 0 bases, with 11 bases remaining between them. The CDR3: CASSPTYTNYGYTF. In DNA, the CDR3 is TGTGCCAGCAGCCCGACATACACTAACTATGGCTACACCTTC.

The chain uses TRBV30 and TRBJ1-2; 8 bases are shared with TRBD1. Germline V gene lookup returns CDR1 GTSNPN and CDR2 SVGIG (reference sequence). The CDR3 runs to 16 residues. V shed 2 bases, J shed 6 bases, and the junction held 14 bases outside the gene matches. CDR3 nucleotides: TGTGCCTGGAGTCCTACCGACAGGGGAAGAGGAAATGGCTACACCTTC. Amino acids: CAWSPTDRGRGNGYTF.

The chain uses TRBV14 and TRBJ2-7; weak D call: TRBD1 (6 bases). The CDR3 is 12 residues long. The V gene lost 11 bases and the J gene lost 6 bases, with 17 bases spanning the gap. Germline V CDR1 and CDR2: SGHDN, FVKESK. In DNA form, the CDR3 reads TGTGCCGGCTACAGGGAGATATGCGAGCAGTACTTC. Translation gives CAGYREICEQYF.

V usage is TRBV30 and J usage is TRBJ2-7, with D tentatively TRBD2 (7 bases). The CDR3 is 11 amino acids. The V and J ends lost 7 bases and 6 bases respectively, with 13 bases between them. Germline-derived CDR1 and CDR2 are GTSNPN and SVGIG (reference sequence). CDR3 sequence reads: CALGGPGEQYF. The DNA for the CDR3 is TGTGCCTTGGGGGGGCCCGGCGAGCAGTACTTC.

This rearrangement joins TRBV5-1 to TRBJ2-1, with no clear D. The germline gives CDR1 SGHRS, CDR2 YFSETQ. This CDR3 spans 14 amino acids. The germline V and J ends were trimmed by 4 bases and 0 bases, with 8 bases remaining between them. CDR3 bases: TGCGCCAGCAGCCTCCCCAGCTCCTACAATGAGCAGTTCTTC. This codes for CASSLPSSYNEQFF.

The chain links TRBV30 to TRBJ2-3, with a tentative D call TRBD1 (6 bases). V dropped 5 bases and J dropped 5 bases, with 11 bases sitting between them. Germline assignment: CDR1 GTSNPN and CDR2 SVGIG (reference sequence). There are 12 residues in the CDR3. The CDR3 reads CAWDRWGDTQYF. CDR3 coding DNA: TGTGCCTGGGACAGGTGGGGAGATACGCAGTATTTT.

The chain is built from TRBV20-1 and TRBJ2-3, with 10 bases fitting TRBD1. Losses at the gene ends were 6 bases for V and 4 bases for J; bases not matched to a gene: 10. Germline assignment: CDR1 DFQATT and CDR2 SNEGSKA (reference sequence). CDR3 size: 15 residues. For the CDR3, the DNA is TGCAGTGCACCGGGACAGGGGCCGGGGGCAGATACGCAGTATTTT. Its translation: CSAPGQGPGADTQYF.

The chain recombines TRBV7-3 with TRBJ2-2; 7 bases agree with TRBD2. There are 16 residues in the CDR3. The germline gives CDR1 SGHTA, CDR2 FQGTGA. V was clipped by 1 base and J by 4 bases; unmatched bases: 6. The CDR3 nucleotides read TGTGCCAGCAGCTTAATGGCGGGAGCGGGCACCGGGGAGCTGTTTTTT. Translation: CASSLMAGAGTGELFF.

The V gene is TRBV3-1, the J gene TRBJ2-1, with no clear D. Trimming shortened V by 2 bases and J by 4 bases, and 6 bases separated the two germline ends. The CDR3 totals 13 residues. Germline values: CDR1 LGHDT, CDR2 YNNKEL (reference sequence). CDR3 DNA sequence: TGTGCCAGCAGCCAACGAGAGTACAATGAGCAGTTCTTC. Its translation is CASSQREYNEQFF.